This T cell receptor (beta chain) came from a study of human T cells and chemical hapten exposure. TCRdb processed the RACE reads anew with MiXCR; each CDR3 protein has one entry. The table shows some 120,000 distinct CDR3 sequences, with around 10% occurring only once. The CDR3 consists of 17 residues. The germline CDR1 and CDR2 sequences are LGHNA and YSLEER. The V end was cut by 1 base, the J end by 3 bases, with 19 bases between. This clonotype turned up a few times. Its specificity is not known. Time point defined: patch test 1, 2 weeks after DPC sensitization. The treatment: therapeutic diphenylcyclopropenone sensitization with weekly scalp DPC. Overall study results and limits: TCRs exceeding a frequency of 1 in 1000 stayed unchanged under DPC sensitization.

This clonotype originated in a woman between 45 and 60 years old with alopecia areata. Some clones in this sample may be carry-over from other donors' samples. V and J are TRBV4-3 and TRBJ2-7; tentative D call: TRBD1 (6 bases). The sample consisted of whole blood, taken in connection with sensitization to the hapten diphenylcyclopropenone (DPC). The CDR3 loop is CASSQGTGPVLYYEQYF. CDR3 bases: TGCGCCAGCAGCCAAGGAACAGGGCCGGTCCTTTACTACGAGCAGTACTTC.